This record covers a single T cell receptor (beta chain). The CDR3 length is 13 residues. Between the trimmed V and J ends, which lost 5 bases and 4 bases, there was a span of 9 bases. Original methodology: Amplifying reference gene primers gave estimates of nucleated cell counts. Profiled with immunoSEQ multiplex PCR; TCRdb holds only in-frame clones, not every one. V, J and clone size are taken as reported in that table, and D and trimming were inferred from the DNA itself. The data contain about 240,000 clones, roughly 83% of them singletons. This sample is part of a study of blood T cell repertoires in COVID-19. Study context: Collection of acute and convalescent COVID-19 samples took place in the United States, Italy and Spain. PBMCs, B-cell-depleted T cells, or T cells were the source of the cDNA or gDNA that made up the material.

The sequenced sample consisted of peripheral blood. This chain connects TRBV12-3 or TRBV12-4 to TRBJ1-3; D gene uncertain. The source is a man at least 80 years old with acute or convalescent COVID-19. The CDR3 DNA is TGTGCCAGCAGTGCCAAGACAGGAAACACCATATATTTT. Translated, it gives CASSAKTGNTIYF.